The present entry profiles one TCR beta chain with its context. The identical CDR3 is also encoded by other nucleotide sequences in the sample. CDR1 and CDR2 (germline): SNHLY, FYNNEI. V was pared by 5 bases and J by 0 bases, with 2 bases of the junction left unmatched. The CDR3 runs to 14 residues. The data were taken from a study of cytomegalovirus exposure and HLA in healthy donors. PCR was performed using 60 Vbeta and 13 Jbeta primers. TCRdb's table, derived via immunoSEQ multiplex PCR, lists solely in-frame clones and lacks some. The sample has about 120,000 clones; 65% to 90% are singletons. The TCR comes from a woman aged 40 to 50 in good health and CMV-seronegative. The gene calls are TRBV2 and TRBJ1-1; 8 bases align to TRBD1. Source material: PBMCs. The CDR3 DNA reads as TGTGCCAGCAGTAGACAGGGGATGAACACTGAAGCTTTCTTT. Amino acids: CASSRQGMNTEAFF.